Here is one TCR beta chain with its context. Its antigen is not yet known. Base qualities are not at hand, and no much larger clone is one base apart. The data stem from a study of T cell responses to AZD1222 COVID-19 vaccine (dated by TCRdb to the early 2020s). Background on the whole study: Because spike-specific TCR depth and breadth did not differ between the two schedules, AZD1222 recipients who got a second dose at roughly 4 weeks were pooled with those who got a second dose at roughly 12 weeks. A total of about 240 trial participants underwent TCR sequencing, of whom 200 to 220 received two doses of AZD1222 and some 26 received two doses of the MenACWY control vaccine. Trial participants were enrolled into age subgroups of 18-55, 56-69 and 70-plus years, which contained roughly 150, 30 and 60 TCR-sequenced participants, respectively. Broader findings and caveats from the paper: Spike-specific TCR breadth and depth rose significantly after two AZD1222 doses compared with day 0 and with MenACWY recipients. Conclusions about previously exposed vaccinees are limited because only a handful of AZD1222 recipients were SARS-CoV-2 seropositive at baseline. No day 14 peak-response samples were available, so repertoires were characterized only after the peak T cell response. Epitopes outside the regions mutated in the B.1.351 and B.1.1.7 variants were reportedly recognized by nearly half of the unique spike-specific TCRs. Participants were mostly white British and included more females than males, and it was suggested by the authors that clonal diversity may have been underestimated. The 56-69-year group was small, and its depth increase did not reach significance, likely because of low power. Vaccine-associated CD4 TCRs spanned the whole spike protein, with dominant responses in regions 160-218 and 743-854.

The CDR3 regions of human TCRbeta chains were analyzed by immunosequencing. The authors' pipeline ran thus. Repertoire TCRs were checked for matches against a reference library of SARS-CoV-2-specific TCRs that had been generated using the MIRA antigen-specificity platform. Breadth was defined as the fraction of unique TCRs that were SARS-CoV-2-associated, and depth was defined as the fraction of total T cells that were SARS-CoV-2-associated. Using the MIRA data, each spike-specific TCR was mapped to the spike region that the TCR reacts to and placed in a CD4 or CD8 class. Log10-transformed breadth and depth values were compared by one-way ANOVA with Sidak's multiple comparisons tests. This is the immuneACCESS table as TCRdb keeps it, with only in-frame sequences that have V and J called. A part of the clones is gone; compared with another copy, unresolved V genes explain less than half, and the rest is unexplained. For V, J and clone size, that table is used; D and trimming come from the DNA. The table for this sample lists about 180,000 clones; about 91% of them were counted only once. Of the sample, approximately 2% falls within the top ten clones.

V loses 2 bases of germline sequence and J loses 0 bases, and the interval between the two ends is 5 bases. CDR1 and CDR2 are read off the germline V gene as SGHTA and FQGNSA. The CDR3 spans 14 residues, from the cysteine through the phenylalanine. Solely the CDR3 DNA is kept, with 42 bases framed from the first base. Taken with the paper, the label for time point translates to: baseline before first vaccination. Vaccinee samples were obtained from the UK trials COV001 and COV002, which included a single-blind randomized controlled phase 2/3 trial of AZD1222 (ChAdOx1 nCoV-19) in healthy adults. For TCRbeta chain sequencing, PBMC samples from trial participants were taken at day 0 and at day 28 after the second dose.

The clonotype was recovered from an adult in good health. The chain employs TRBV7-2 and TRBJ1-5, with no confidently assigned D gene. Sequenced material: peripheral blood, taken on day 0 of AZD1222 vaccination. The CDR3 in this case is CASSLTPSNQPQHF. The DNA sequence reads TGTGCCAGCAGCTTAACACCTAGCAATCAGCCCCAGCATTTT.